The present entry profiles one TCR beta chain with its context. The target antigen is unknown. This specimen belongs to a study of T cells expressing NK-cell markers. Findings and caveats of the study: In a few donors, dominant clonotypes made up about 28.3-60.1% of CD3+CD56-NKG2C+ cells.

Reanalyzing the 5' RACE reads, TCRdb keeps one entry per CDR3 protein, without DNA. Reported are 300,000 to 450,000 distinct CDR3 sequences; the ten largest clones contain around 4.9%. This CDR3 is built from 11 residues. CDR1 is MNHEY and CDR2 is SMNVEV in the germline V gene (reference sequence). The chain couples TRBV27 to TRBJ2-7; no DNA is available, so the TRBD2 call from TCRdb remains unchecked. The origin of this receptor is a man aged 18 to 70 in good health. Sequenced sample: blood T cells: a sorted CD56 or NKG2C T cell subset, CD4+ or CD8+ T cells, or bulk PBMC T cells (not recorded which). The CDR3 region is CATKMRDEQYF.